A selection of T cell receptor beta chains follows, all from one sample in a study of T cell repertoires in cytomegalovirus infection. Via MiXCR, TCRdb re-called the reads, giving one row per CDR3 protein. The repertoire consists of about 70,000 distinct CDR3 sequences, with approximately 22% occurring once and the leading ten covering roughly two thirds. No antigen is known for these receptors. Sequenced material: CD8+ T cells from cultured PBMCs, taken from culture after CMV antigen stimulation. The receptors stem from a human donor in good health (CMV status not recorded). Some clones in this sample may be carry-over from other donors' samples. The CDR3 runs from the conserved cysteine through the conserved F or W. D genes are given only for firm matches. A row's size may be missing; if present it is once, few, many or a size class.

cdr3_nt cdr3_aa clone_size j_call v_call d_call
TGTGCCATCAGTGTAAAGGACAGTAATAATTCACCCCTCCACTTT CAISVKDSNNSPLHF NA TRBJ1-6 TRBV10-3 NA
TGTGCCAGCAGCTACGGACAGGGGGCGAGGGGAAACACCATATATTTT CASSYGQGARGNTIYF few TRBJ1-3 TRBV7-6 TRBD1
TGCGCCAGCAGCCTCGAAGGAACAGCCTACGAGCAGTACTTC CASSLEGTAYEQYF few TRBJ2-7 TRBV4-1 NA
TGTGCCAGCAGTTACTCGAGGGCCGAGAACACCGGGGAGCTGTTTTTT CASSYSRAENTGELFF NA TRBJ2-2 TRBV6-2/TRBV6-3 NA
TGTGCCAGCAGCTTCCGGACAGGGCCAGTAAATGAGCAGTTCTTC CASSFRTGPVNEQFF NA TRBJ2-1 TRBV7-8 TRBD1
TGTGCCCGCAGTTCCGGGAGCCCGGAGCAGTACTTC CARSSGSPEQYF NA TRBJ2-7 TRBV6-5 NA
TGTGCCAGCAGTGAAGAACAGGGGGTTCGGCAGCCCCAGCATTTT CASSEEQGVRQPQHF NA TRBJ1-5 TRBV6-1 TRBD1
TGTGCCACGTTTCGGGCAGTTCAAAATGAGCAGTTCTTC CATFRAVQNEQFF NA TRBJ2-1 TRBV12-3/TRBV12-4 NA
TGCGCCAGCAGCCATCAAACAGGTACGGGTAGAAACACTGAAGCTTTCTTT CASSHQTGTGRNTEAFF NA TRBJ1-1 TRBV4-1 NA
TGTGCCAGCAGCTTGGCGACTCTTGGGGCCAACGTCCTGACTTTC CASSLATLGANVLTF few TRBJ2-6 TRBV5-5 NA
TGTGCCAGCAGGGGTGAATCCGGACAGGGAGGGACTGAAGCTTTCTTT CASRGESGQGGTEAFF few TRBJ1-1 TRBV7-2 TRBD1
TGTGCCAGCAGCTTTGGGGTTTGGGGCACTGAAGCTTTCTTT CASSFGVWGTEAFF many TRBJ1-1 TRBV7-8 NA
TGTGCCAGCAGTTTGAGGGCTAGCGGGAGATTATACAATGAGCAGTTCTTC CASSLRASGRLYNEQFF NA TRBJ2-1 TRBV12-3/TRBV12-4 TRBD2
TGTGCCAGCAGTTACTCCCAAAGGTTGAACACTGAAGCTTTCTTT CASSYSQRLNTEAFF NA TRBJ1-1 TRBV6-2/TRBV6-3 NA
TGTGCCACCAGCCTAGGGCGGCGAGGCTCACCCCTCCACTTT CATSLGRRGSPLHF few TRBJ1-6 TRBV15 NA
TGTGCCAGCAGTTCCGATCAGGGGACCTACTACGAGCAGTACTTC CASSSDQGTYYEQYF few TRBJ2-7 TRBV6-1 NA
TGTGCCAGCAGCCCCACAGGTCCGACCGGGGAGCTGTTTTTT CASSPTGPTGELFF NA TRBJ2-2 TRBV7-9 NA
TGTGCCAGCCCCGACAGCGGCACTGAAGCTTTCTTT CASPDSGTEAFF few TRBJ1-1 TRBV2 NA
TGTGCCAGCAGCCTACAGGGGAACCCCATATACAATGAGCAGTTCTTC CASSLQGNPIYNEQFF NA TRBJ2-1 TRBV7-8 TRBD1
TGTGCCAGCAGTTACTCGGCCAGGCATGGCTACACCTTC CASSYSARHGYTF NA TRBJ1-2 TRBV6-2/TRBV6-3 NA
TGTGCCAGTAGTATAGGCCCCCCGGGACAGCTGAACACTGAAGCTTTCTTT CASSIGPPGQLNTEAFF NA TRBJ1-1 TRBV19 TRBD1
TGCAGTGCTCGGGACAGTCTTTTTAGCAATCAGCCCCAGCATTTT CSARDSLFSNQPQHF NA TRBJ1-5 TRBV20-1 TRBD1
TGCAGCGCGGGGCCTATGAACACTGAAGCTTTCTTT CSAGPMNTEAFF once TRBJ1-1 TRBV29-1 NA
TGTGCCAGCAGCTTTTCGCCTGACGAGCAGTACTTC CASSFSPDEQYF few TRBJ2-7 TRBV7-2 NA
TGTGCCAGCAGCCCCGTCTTCTTAGCGGGGGTAGAATACAATGAGCAGTTCTTC CASSPVFLAGVEYNEQFF few TRBJ2-1 TRBV7-2 TRBD2
TGTGCCAGCAGTTTAGCCGGGATTCACAATGAGCAGTTCTTC CASSLAGIHNEQFF NA TRBJ2-1 TRBV12-3/TRBV12-4 NA
TGTGCCAGCAGCATTAACAGGGTTAGCGGGGAGCTGTTTTTT CASSINRVSGELFF few TRBJ2-2 TRBV7-3 NA
TGTGCCATCACGCGGGGGCGCCAAGAGACCCAGTACTTC CAITRGRQETQYF few TRBJ2-5 TRBV7-8 NA
TGTGCCAGCACCCCTGGCAGGCAGAACACTGAAGCTTTCTTT CASTPGRQNTEAFF NA TRBJ1-1 TRBV9 NA
TGTGCCAGCAGTTACTCCTGGGACAGGGGTTTCGATGAGCAGTTCTTC CASSYSWDRGFDEQFF few TRBJ2-1 TRBV6-6 TRBD1
TGTGCCAGCAGCGCCGGGGACAGTCCCTACGAGCAGTACTTC CASSAGDSPYEQYF many TRBJ2-7 TRBV7-9 TRBD1
TGTGCCAGCAGCCAAGAATGGAGGGACGAGCAGTACTTC CASSQEWRDEQYF few TRBJ2-7 TRBV14 NA
TGCGCCAGCAGCCAAGATATGCCGGGGTTGGACACTGAAGCTTTCTTT CASSQDMPGLDTEAFF NA TRBJ1-1 TRBV4-1 NA
TGTGCCAGCAGTTTTCAGTACTCTGCTAGCACAGATACGCAGTATTTT CASSFQYSASTDTQYF NA TRBJ2-3 TRBV6-5 NA
TGTGCCAGCATCGTAGCGGTGCACTACACAGATACGCAGTATTTT CASIVAVHYTDTQYF few TRBJ2-3 TRBV6-1 NA
TGTGCCAGCAGTTCGGGACAGGGCCACGAGCAGTACTTC CASSSGQGHEQYF few TRBJ2-7 TRBV7-9 TRBD1
TGTGCCAGCAGGAGGGGGACTCGTTCCTACGAGCAGTACTTC CASRRGTRSYEQYF NA TRBJ2-7 TRBV27 NA
TGTGCCAGCAGTCCCTCAGGGATAGCTAACTATGGCTACACCTTC CASSPSGIANYGYTF few TRBJ1-2 TRBV27 NA
TGTGCCAGCAGTCCTCGGGCCGGAGACTCCTACGAGCAGTACTTC CASSPRAGDSYEQYF NA TRBJ2-7 TRBV12-3/TRBV12-4 NA
TGTGCCAGCAGCCCTAGACGCGGACGTTCCGCGAACACCGGGGAGCTGTTTTTT CASSPRRGRSANTGELFF NA TRBJ2-2 TRBV14 NA
TGTGCCAGCAGTTACCACAGGGGGCATGGGACCGGGGAGCTGTTTTTT CASSYHRGHGTGELFF few TRBJ2-2 TRBV6-8 TRBD1
TGTGCCAGCAGTTTATCGACAGGGGTGAGCAATCAGCCCCAGCATTTT CASSLSTGVSNQPQHF NA TRBJ1-5 TRBV27 TRBD1
TGTGCCAGCAGCCCCAGGGTCGGCACTGAAGCTTTCTTT CASSPRVGTEAFF NA TRBJ1-1 TRBV7-6 NA
TGTGCCAGCAGCTTAGTGGACAGGGGCCATAATGAAAAACTGTTTTTT CASSLVDRGHNEKLFF many TRBJ1-4 TRBV7-9 TRBD1
TGTGCCAGCAGTACATGGGGAGGCAATAGCAATCAGCCCCAGCATTTT CASSTWGGNSNQPQHF NA TRBJ1-5 TRBV6-2/TRBV6-3 NA
TGTGCCAGCAGCTTATGGGGGTATCAGCCCCAGCATTTT CASSLWGYQPQHF many TRBJ1-5 TRBV7-8 NA
TGTGCCAGCAGTCTTTATAGCGGGGGGGCCTACAATGAGCAGTTCTTC CASSLYSGGAYNEQFF NA TRBJ2-1 TRBV27 TRBD2
TGTGCCAGCAGTTTTATACCCTCTCACCCCTTCAGCTCCTATAATTCACCCCTCCACTTT CASSFIPSHPFSSYNSPLHF NA TRBJ1-6 TRBV12-3/TRBV12-4 NA
TGCGCCAGCAGCCCCACGGCAGGGGGCGGCACTGAAGCTTTCTTT CASSPTAGGGTEAFF once TRBJ1-1 TRBV4-1 TRBD1
TGTGCCAGCAGCTGGAATCTCGTGGGGGGGCTTAGGGATGAGCAGTTCTTC CASSWNLVGGLRDEQFF NA TRBJ2-1 TRBV5-8 NA
TGTGCCAGCAGTTTTCTCGTAACAGGGGGCAATGAGCAGTTCTTC CASSFLVTGGNEQFF NA TRBJ2-1 TRBV27 TRBD1
TGTGCCAGCAGCGGCAATACAGGGCATGGCTACACCTTC CASSGNTGHGYTF NA TRBJ1-2 TRBV7-2 NA
TGTGCCAGCAGCTTAGTGGGGGAATCTGACAGGGGCCCCTACAATGAGCAGTTCTTC CASSLVGESDRGPYNEQFF NA TRBJ2-1 TRBV7-6 TRBD1
TGTGCCAGCAGACCAGATCAGGGTCAGACATACGAGCAGTACTTC CASRPDQGQTYEQYF NA TRBJ2-7 TRBV6-1 NA
TGTGCCAGCACCCCTTCTGTAGGGGACAGGGGCTACGAGCAGTACTTC CASTPSVGDRGYEQYF many TRBJ2-7 TRBV27 TRBD1
TGTGCCAGCAGCTTGGTAGGGGCAACTAATGAAAAACTGTTTTTT CASSLVGATNEKLFF NA TRBJ1-4 TRBV5-6 NA
TGTGCCAGTAGTGAATTACAGGGGATGAGCAATCAGCCCCAGCATTTT CASSELQGMSNQPQHF NA TRBJ1-5 TRBV19 TRBD1
TGTGCCAGCAGCTGGGGGACAGTTGAAGCTTTCTTT CASSWGTVEAFF NA TRBJ1-1 TRBV11-2 TRBD1
TGTGCCATCGAAGCCCCGGAGGGCTATGGCTACACCTTC CAIEAPEGYGYTF NA TRBJ1-2 TRBV10-3 NA